This TCR beta chain comes out of a study of shared clonotypes between healthy human individuals. The method was immunoSEQ multiplex PCR; TCRdb's version includes in-frame clones alone and lacks a portion of them. Among hundreds of thousands of clones listed, approximately 79% were seen once. Sequenced input: memory CD4+ T cells sorted from blood. The subset here: CD45RA-negative fraction. This receptor was obtained from a woman aged 25-40 years in good health.

The DNA of the CDR3 is TGTGCCAGCAGCTTGGTACAGGGTAGGGACACCGGGGAGCTGTTTTTT. This sequence encodes CASSLVQGRDTGELFF. V usage is TRBV5-6 and J usage is TRBJ2-2, with a possible D match to TRBD1 (6 bases). V gave up 0 bases and J gave up 3 bases, with 12 bases separating them. Germline V gives CDR1 SGHDT, CDR2 YYEEEE. The CDR3 covers 16 residues.